The next 30 T cell receptor beta chains were all read from a single sample in a study of radiotherapy plus CTLA-4 blockade in lung cancer. Clones were read by immunoSEQ multiplex PCR, and TCRdb kept only the in-frame ones, dropping some. Of fewer than 45,000 clones listed, around 83% are singletons. The sample was peripheral blood, taken from a patient treated with radiotherapy plus ipilimumab. Every receptor here comes from a human donor with non-small cell lung cancer who had stable disease on radiotherapy plus ipilimumab.

This clone is medium-sized (0.01 to 0.1%) in the sample. The gene calls are TRBV7-2 and TRBJ1-2; 8 positions agree with TRBD1. V shed 5 bases and J 6 bases; nucleotides not matched to a gene: 5. The CDR3 extends over 13 amino acids. Germline assignment: CDR1 SGHTA and CDR2 FQGNSA. The CDR3 coding sequence is TGTGCCAGCAGCCGACAGGGGAGTGATGGCTACACCTTC. It translates to CASSRQGSDGYTF.

This chain joins TRBV9 and TRBJ2-1; 8 bases align to TRBD2. Unmatched junction bases numbered 10, after V lost 0 bases and J lost 8 bases. CDR3 size: 16 residues. In germline, CDR1 is SGDLS, CDR2 YYNGEE. The CDR3 DNA sequence: TGTGCCAGCAGCGTAGGACAGCGGGGGAGGATCGATGAGCAGTTCTTC. Translation gives CASSVGQRGRIDEQFF.

This clone has more than one count but fewer than ten. The chain has TRBV27 and TRBJ2-5; D perhaps matches TRBD1 (5 bases). The CDR3 contains 16 residues. V lost 5 bases, J lost 2 bases, and 18 bases lay in between. Germline CDR1 MNHEY, CDR2 SMNVEV (reference sequence). This chain's CDR3 is CASSPTYTGTQETQYF. DNA for the CDR3: TGTGCCAGCAGTCCGACCTACACAGGTACTCAAGAGACCCAGTACTTC.

This clone was observed a handful of times. J is TRBJ2-2 and V is TRBV30; maybe TRBD2 (5 bases). V lost 0 bases, J lost 1 base, and 27 bases lay in between. The CDR3 covers 21 residues. Germline values: CDR1 GTSNPN, CDR2 SVGIG (reference sequence). As DNA, the CDR3 is TGTGCCTGGAGTGTAGAATATTCGCTAGCTGGAGAGAAAAGGAACACCGGGGAGCTGTTTTTT. Its protein is CAWSVEYSLAGEKRNTGELFF.

The chain carries TRBV9 and TRBJ2-2, with TRBD2 matching 9 bases. The ends lost 0 bases at V and 5 bases at J; junction bases unmatched: 2. The CDR3 extends over 15 amino acids. Germline CDR1 reads SGDLS; CDR2 reads YYNGEE. CDR3 region: CASSVVAGVTGELFF. The CDR3 DNA reads TGTGCCAGCAGCGTAGTAGCGGGAGTGACCGGGGAGCTGTTTTTT.

The chain recombines TRBV19 with TRBJ2-7; D possibly corresponds to TRBD2 (6 bases). V lost 7 bases, J lost 5 bases, and 21 bases lay in between. The germline CDR1 and CDR2 sequences are LNHDA and SQIVND (reference sequence). The CDR3 contains 15 residues. The CDR3 sequence is CASKDGSGPGDEQYF. The CDR3, as DNA: TGTGCCAGTAAAGATGGAAGCGGGCCCGGGGACGAGCAGTACTTC.

This rearrangement joins TRBV4-1 to TRBJ2-7; TRBD1 is a possible D gene (5 bases). The CDR3 has 15 residues. V lost 0 bases to trimming and J lost 8 bases, with 17 bases between them. The germline CDR1 and CDR2 sequences are MGHRA and YSYEKL. Here the CDR3 DNA reads TGCGCCAGCAGCCAAGATACGCGGCAGGGCGAGAAGCAGTACTTC. Translating it yields CASSQDTRQGEKQYF.

The gene calls are TRBV30 and TRBJ1-3; D is uncertain. V gave up 4 bases and J gave up 1 base, with 5 bases separating them. The germline CDR1 and CDR2 sequences are GTSNPN and SVGIG (reference sequence). CDR3 length: 12 residues. CDR3: CAWKRSGNTIYF. The CDR3 coding sequence is TGTGCCTGGAAGAGATCTGGAAACACCATATATTTT.

The chain employs TRBV27 and TRBJ2-1; 10 nucleotides align to TRBD2. Unmatched junction bases numbered 15, after V lost 7 bases and J lost 12 bases. The CDR3 has 15 amino acids. The germline V gene encodes CDR1 MNHEY and CDR2 SMNVEV (reference sequence). CDR3 protein: CASTPGSGRTSGQFF. The CDR3, as DNA: TGTGCCAGCACCCCGGGTAGCGGGAGGACGAGCGGGCAGTTCTTC.

The V and J genes are TRBV28 and TRBJ2-1; 8 bases align to TRBD2. This CDR3 spans 16 amino acids. With V trimmed by 6 bases and J by 0 bases, 7 bases remained unmatched. Germline-derived CDR1 and CDR2 are MDHEN and SYDVKM. CDR3 in DNA: TGTGCCAGCAGGGGGACCGGGACTAGCTCCTACAATGAGCAGTTCTTC. This translates into CASRGTGTSSYNEQFF.

This rearrangement joins TRBV13 to TRBJ2-7; no firm D call. CDR3 size: 14 residues. Germline V gene lookup returns CDR1 PRHDT and CDR2 FYEKMQ (reference sequence). V was trimmed by 3 bases and J by 1 base, leaving 10 bases between them. CDR3 DNA: TGTGCCAGCAGCTTGCCCGGCGGTTCCTACGAGCAGTACTTC. Translation gives CASSLPGGSYEQYF. Full variable domain (remainder filled in from reference TRBV13 and TRBJ2-7): AAGVIQSPRHLIKEKRETATLKCYPIPRHDTVYWYQQGPGQDPQFLISFYEKMQSDKGSIPDRFSAQQFSDYHSELNMSSLELGDSALYFCASSLPGGSYEQYFGPGTRLTVT.

This chain joins TRBV28 and TRBJ1-2; 7 nucleotides match TRBD1. In germline, CDR1 is MDHEN, CDR2 SYDVKM. The V segment lost 5 bases and the J segment 8 bases; nucleotides outside the gene matches: 8. This CDR3 has 13 amino acids. The CDR3 spells CASSLTGVGGYTF. CDR3 in DNA: TGTGCCAGCAGTCTTACAGGGGTCGGAGGCTACACCTTC.

This clone was picked up a small number of times. CDR3 amino acids: CASRGLAGVEQFF. CDR3 nucleotides: TGTGCCAGCAGGGGACTAGCGGGAGTTGAGCAGTTCTTC. The chain uses TRBV11-2 and TRBJ2-1; 14 bases agree with TRBD2. CDR3 size: 13 residues. Germline lookup yields CDR1 SGHAT and CDR2 FQNNGV. Trimming removed 6 bases from V and 9 bases from J; junction bases left unmatched: 1.

The chain carries TRBV6-1 and TRBJ2-7; 7 bases align to TRBD2. The V segment lost 4 bases and the J segment 5 bases; nucleotides outside the gene matches: 11. Germline-derived CDR1 and CDR2 are MNHNS and SASEGT. CDR3 size: 15 residues. The CDR3 loop is CASSVLGGRSDEQYF. In nucleotides, the CDR3 is TGTGCCAGCAGTGTCCTCGGCGGGAGAAGTGACGAGCAGTACTTC.

The rearrangement uses TRBV14 and TRBJ2-4; 9 nucleotides agree with TRBD2. Looked up from germline, CDR1 is SGHDN and CDR2 is FVKESK. V lost 2 bases and J lost 15; bases outside the gene matches: 8. The CDR3 has 13 amino acids. For the CDR3, the DNA is TGTGCCAGCAGCCAATACAGTAGCGGGAGAACGTACTTC. Translating gives CASSQYSSGRTYF.

V usage is TRBV21-1 and J usage is TRBJ1-4; TRBD1 is taken as the D call from the table, unchecked against the DNA. TRBV21-1 is deemed a pseudogene. The CDR3 contains 17 residues. This CDR3 reads CASSGGQESTSNEKLFF. The CDR3 coding sequence is TGTGCCAGCAGCGGGGGACAGGAGTCAACGTCGAATGAAAAACTGTTTTTT.

The V and J genes are TRBV19 and TRBJ2-1, with D tentatively TRBD2 (5 bases). The CDR3 has 10 residues. CDR1 LNHDA and CDR2 SQIVND come from the germline V gene (reference sequence). The V gene lost 8 bases and the J gene lost 8 bases, with 7 bases spanning the gap. The CDR3 nucleotides are TGTGCCAGTCATAGCGATGAGCAGTTCTTC. The encoded protein is CASHSDEQFF.

The chain is built from TRBV5-1 and TRBJ1-5; D may be TRBD1 (6 bases). V shed 4 bases and J shed 7 bases, with 18 bases lying between them. This CDR3 contains 15 residues. Germline lookup yields CDR1 SGHRS and CDR2 YFSETQ. In nucleotides, the CDR3 is TGCGCCAGCAGCCCCGGGCCAGGGGAGGGCCAGCCCCAGCATTTT. This sequence encodes CASSPGPGEGQPQHF.

This rearrangement joins TRBV4-3 to TRBJ2-6; 7 bases fit TRBD2. V gave up 0 bases and J gave up 0 bases; unmatched junction bases: 8. CDR1 is LGHNA, CDR2 YSLEER, per germline. This CDR3 contains 19 residues. The CDR3 sequence is CASSQEFSGGRSGANVLTF. In DNA form, the CDR3 reads TGCGCCAGCAGCCAAGAGTTTTCGGGGGGTCGCTCTGGGGCCAACGTCCTGACTTTC.

The rearrangement uses TRBV6-1 and TRBJ2-4; perhaps TRBD1 as D (6 bases). V lost 0 bases and J lost 6, with 12 bases in between. CDR1 and CDR2 (germline): MNHNS, SASEGT. The CDR3 extends over 15 amino acids. In nucleotides, the CDR3 is TGTGCCAGCAGTGAAGCGCTTCAGGGGATAAACATTCAGTACTTC. Amino acid sequence: CASSEALQGINIQYF.

The chain joins TRBV5-4 to TRBJ2-7, with a weak D call TRBD1 (5 bases). CDR3 length equals 14 residues. The V end was cut by 4 bases, the J end by 2 bases, with 13 bases between. The V gene's germline CDR1 is SGHNT and CDR2 YYREEE (reference sequence). The DNA for the CDR3 is TGTGCCAGCAGCCCCCGCCAGGACACCTACGAGCAGTACTTC. As protein: CASSPRQDTYEQYF.

J is TRBJ1-1 and V is TRBV27; D remains unclear. This CDR3 has 14 residues. V was shortened by 5 bases and J by 1 base, with 11 bases between the two germline ends. CDR1 and CDR2 from the germline V gene are MNHEY and SMNVEV (reference sequence). In DNA form, the CDR3 reads TGTGCCAGCAGTCGAGTTACAGCGAACACTGAAGCTTTCTTT. Its protein is CASSRVTANTEAFF.

The chain joins TRBV4-3 to TRBJ2-7; 9 positions match TRBD1. This CDR3 contains 14 residues. With V trimmed by 3 bases and J by 2 bases, 2 bases remained unmatched. Looked up from germline, CDR1 is LGHNA and CDR2 is YSLEER. The CDR3 spells CASSHGQGPYEQYF. CDR3 DNA: TGCGCCAGCAGCCATGGACAGGGGCCCTACGAGCAGTACTTC.

The chain has TRBV7-9 and TRBJ1-1, with TRBD1 identical over 8 bases. Looked up from germline, CDR1 is SEHNR and CDR2 is FQNEAQ (reference sequence). The CDR3 spans 13 residues. The V gene end was trimmed by 3 bases and the J gene end by 8 bases; junction bases not matched to a gene: 5. The CDR3 region has the DNA TGTGCCAGCAGCTTGGGACAGGCGGCGGAAGCTTTCTTT. As protein: CASSLGQAAEAFF.

The V gene is TRBV2, the J gene TRBJ2-5, with 15 bases that match TRBD2. Germline V gives CDR1 SNHLY, CDR2 FYNNEI. The CDR3 length is 16 residues. The junction had 8 bases not matched to a gene; V was cut back by 7 bases and J by 5 bases. The CDR3: CASIGLAGGPGETQYF. DNA for the CDR3: TGTGCCAGCATTGGACTAGCGGGAGGGCCCGGGGAGACCCAGTACTTC.

This chain links TRBV5-6 with TRBJ2-4; possibly TRBD1 for D (6 bases). V lost 4 bases to trimming and J lost 3 bases, with 14 bases between them. From germline, CDR1 is SGHDT and CDR2 YYEEEE. The CDR3 length is 15 residues. CDR3 DNA sequence: TGTGCCAGCAGCCTGAGGACAGTTAGCAAAAACATTCAGTACTTC. Translating gives CASSLRTVSKNIQYF. The full variable domain, its missing parts supplied by reference TRBV5-6 and TRBJ2-4, is DAGVTQSPTHLIKTRGQQVTLRCSPKSGHDTVSWYQQALGQGPQFIFQYYEEEERQRGNFPDRFSGHQFPNYSSELNVNALLLGDSALYLCASSLRTVSKNIQYFGAGTRLSVL.

V gene TRBV9 combines with J gene TRBJ2-2; perhaps TRBD2 as D (5 bases). Germline V gene data show CDR1 as SGDLS and CDR2 as YYNGEE. The ends were cut back, 2 bases at V and 2 bases at J, with 10 bases in the middle. This CDR3 spans 15 amino acids. CDR3 protein: CASSVLPGNTGELFF. The CDR3 DNA follows: TGTGCCAGCAGCGTCTTACCGGGAAACACCGGGGAGCTGTTTTTT.

J is TRBJ1-1 and V is TRBV6-5, with unresolved D. This CDR3 has 14 residues. Per germline, CDR1 MNHEY and CDR2 SVGAGI. V lost 6 bases and J 0 bases, leaving 11 bases between the germline ends. The DNA for the CDR3 is TGTGCCAGCAGACCCCCGGTTCTGAACACTGAAGCTTTCTTT. Amino acid sequence: CASRPPVLNTEAFF.

This clone was detected a few times. The V gene is TRBV6-5, the J gene TRBJ2-2; D is possibly TRBD1 (6 bases). Trimming removed 7 bases from V and 5 bases from J, with 14 bases in between. Germline V gene lookup returns CDR1 MNHEY and CDR2 SVGAGI. The CDR3 contains 14 residues. The CDR3 reads CASTEGQQTGELFF. Written as DNA, the CDR3 is TGTGCCAGCACCGAAGGACAGCAAACCGGGGAGCTGTTTTTT.

Here the CDR3 DNA reads TGTGCCACCAGCAGAGACGGGGGAGGGCTGATGAATGAGCAGTTCTTC. Its translation: CATSRDGGGLMNEQFF. The V and J genes are TRBV15 and TRBJ2-1, with 7 nucleotides matching TRBD2. With 0 bases clipped from V and 7 bases from J, the junction kept 9 bases outside the gene matches. Germline V gene lookup returns CDR1 LNHNV and CDR2 YYDKDF (reference sequence). CDR3 length equals 16 residues.